What follows are 29 T cell receptor beta chains derived from one specimen sequenced in a study of blood T cell repertoires in COVID-19. Profiling relied on immunoSEQ multiplex PCR, and the TCRdb table lists in-frame clones only, not all of them. Seen here are a few hundred thousand clones, roughly 89% observed once, and the top ten hold approximately 5.7%. The sample consisted of PBMCs or T cells enriched from blood (not recorded which). These receptors were obtained from a woman in her forties who had recovered from COVID-19.

CDR3 sequence (DNA): TGTGCCAGCCTACAGGGGGTAGGGGCCGGGGAGCTGTTTTTT. This translates into CASLQGVGAGELFF. The chain joins TRBV28 to TRBJ2-2, with 8 bases fitting TRBD1. The CDR3 covers 14 residues. CDR1 MDHEN and CDR2 SYDVKM come from the germline V gene. V was pared by 8 bases and J by 6 bases, with 8 bases of the junction left unmatched.

The chain is built from TRBV5-1 and TRBJ1-1; the D gene is possibly TRBD1 (5 bases). Trimming pared 0 bases from V and 6 bases from J, leaving 15 bases between. The CDR3 totals 15 residues. The germline gives CDR1 SGHRS, CDR2 YFSETQ. Here the CDR3 DNA reads TGCGCCAGCAGCTTGGCCCCCGGGGCGGGAGCTGAAGCTTTCTTT. Amino acid sequence: CASSLAPGAGAEAFF.

This chain links TRBV7-2 with TRBJ2-1, with 8 bases that match TRBD2. This CDR3 spans 15 amino acids. Germline V gene data show CDR1 as SGHTA and CDR2 as FQGNSA. The junction had 1 base not matched to a gene; V was cut back by 2 bases and J by 1 base. In DNA form, the CDR3 reads TGTGCCAGCAGCTTACAGCGGGAGTCCTACAATGAGCAGTTCTTC. Protein product: CASSLQRESYNEQFF.

The V gene is TRBV7-6, the J gene TRBJ1-5, with D tentatively TRBD1 (5 bases). Germline assignment: CDR1 SGHVS and CDR2 FNYEAQ. The CDR3 runs to 16 residues. Trimming removed 1 base from V and 1 base from J, with 11 bases in between. The DNA of the CDR3 is TGTGCCAGCAGCTTAGGGTCCAGGGAAAGCAATCAGCCCCAGCATTTT. It yields the protein CASSLGSRESNQPQHF.

The J gene is TRBJ1-5, the V gene TRBV19, with D possibly matching TRBD1 (5 bases). The CDR3 covers 12 residues. From germline, CDR1 is LNHDA and CDR2 SQIVND (reference sequence). With 6 bases removed from V and 5 bases from J, the gap between germline ends came to 8 bases. As DNA, the CDR3 is TGTGCCAGTAGAGACAGTCATCAGCCCCAGCATTTT. It is translated as CASRDSHQPQHF.

The gene calls are TRBV7-9 and TRBJ2-6; 9 bases agree with TRBD2. The CDR3 is made up of 18 amino acids. Germline CDR1 reads SEHNR; CDR2 reads FQNEAQ (reference sequence). The ends lost 5 bases at V and 0 bases at J; junction bases unmatched: 8. The CDR3 DNA reads as TGTGCCAGCAGCCCGAGACTAGCGGAGAGCTCTGGGGCCAACGTCCTGACTTTC. It encodes CASSPRLAESSGANVLTF.

The chain joins TRBV28 to TRBJ2-3; weak D call: TRBD2 (5 bases). Trimming left V 7 bases short and J 6 bases short, with 11 bases between. Germline CDR1 is MDHEN and CDR2 is SYDVKM. This CDR3 region has 12 residues. The CDR3 DNA sequence: TGTGCCAGCACCCGACCGGGGGATACGCAGTATTTT. It translates to CASTRPGDTQYF.

The chain is built from TRBV7-9 and TRBJ2-7, with 7 bases lining up with TRBD1. There are 12 residues in the CDR3. Germline values: CDR1 SEHNR, CDR2 FQNEAQ (reference sequence). Germline trimming cut 5 bases from V and 10 bases from J; bases unmatched to any gene: 8. Written as DNA, the CDR3 is TGTGCCAGCAGCCGCGACAGGGTACTACAGTACTTC. This gives the protein CASSRDRVLQYF. The variable domain in full, completed from reference TRBV7-9 and TRBJ2-7, reads DTGVSQNPRHKITKRGQNVTFRCDPISEHNRLYWYRQTLGQGPEFLTYFQNEAQLEKSRLLSDRFSAERPKGSFSTLEIQRTEQGDSAMYLCASSRDRVLQYFGPGTRLTVT.

This clone was seen once. The rearrangement uses TRBV7-6 and TRBJ2-7, with D perhaps matching TRBD1 (8 bases). There are 16 residues in the CDR3. Per the germline V gene, CDR1 is SGHVS and CDR2 is FNYEAQ. Trimming took 0 bases from V and 2 from J, leaving 14 bases between them. The CDR3 spells CASSLALQGGAYEQYF. CDR3 sequence (DNA): TGTGCCAGCAGCTTAGCCTTACAGGGGGGGGCCTACGAGCAGTACTTC.

V and J are TRBV7-3 and TRBJ1-1; D not certain. CDR3 size: 16 residues. The V and J ends lost 5 bases and 0 bases respectively, with 16 bases between them. The germline V gene has CDR1 SGHTA and CDR2 FQGTGA. CDR3 DNA sequence: TGTGCCAGCAGCCTTCAGGCTATTGGAATGAACACTGAAGCTTTCTTT. Encoded protein: CASSLQAIGMNTEAFF.

The gene calls are TRBV5-1 and TRBJ2-1, with TRBD2 as a possible D gene (5 bases). V was clipped by 0 bases and J by 4 bases, with 14 bases between them. The V gene's germline CDR1 is SGHRS and CDR2 YFSETQ. The CDR3 runs to 16 residues. CDR3 nucleotide sequence: TGCGCCAGCAGCTTGGCAGGACTCGTGGCTTACAATGAGCAGTTCTTC. It encodes CASSLAGLVAYNEQFF.

This sequence joins TRBV5-6 and TRBJ2-7; 7 positions match TRBD1. CDR1 is SGHDT and CDR2 is YYEEEE in the germline V gene. The V segment lost 0 bases and the J segment 1 base; nucleotides outside the gene matches: 1. The CDR3 consists of 14 residues. The CDR3 loop is CASSLVDRSYEQYF. The CDR3 region has the DNA TGTGCCAGCAGCTTGGTGGACAGGTCCTACGAGCAGTACTTC.

This rearrangement joins TRBV2 to TRBJ2-7; tentatively, D is TRBD1 (5 bases). The ends were cut back, 7 bases at V and 0 bases at J, with 16 bases in the middle. CDR3 length: 15 amino acids. Germline values: CDR1 SNHLY, CDR2 FYNNEI. The CDR3 nucleotides are TGTGCCAGCATCGCATTTGGGGCCGGCTCCTACGAGCAGTACTTC. Its translation: CASIAFGAGSYEQYF.

This chain uses TRBV2 with TRBJ2-3; D perhaps matches TRBD1 (6 bases). V was clipped by 5 bases and J by 5 bases, with 14 bases between them. CDR1 and CDR2 from the germline V gene are SNHLY and FYNNEI. The CDR3 is made up of 14 amino acids. CDR3 protein: CASSRAGVGDTQYF. CDR3 bases: TGTGCCAGCAGTCGTGCAGGGGTGGGAGATACGCAGTATTTT.

The V call is TRBV3-1 (or the pseudogene TRBV3-2), the J call TRBJ2-7; 7 nucleotides line up with TRBD2. This CDR3 is built from 12 residues. J gave up 7 bases and V 9 bases, and 9 bases lay outside the gene matches. In germline, CDR1 is LGHDT, CDR2 YNNKEL (reference sequence). The CDR3, as DNA: TGTGCCAGTATCGGACGGGGGGATGAGCAGTACTTC. This sequence encodes CASIGRGDEQYF.

The V gene is TRBV5-6, the J gene TRBJ1-6, with D uncertain. Per germline, CDR1 SGHDT and CDR2 YYEEEE. Between the trimmed V and J ends, which lost 2 bases and 10 bases, there was a span of 16 bases. The CDR3 covers 15 residues. CDR3 nucleotide sequence: TGTGCCAGCAGCTTTTACCAGATCCTAGGATCACCCCTCCACTTT. Residues: CASSFYQILGSPLHF.

This rearrangement joins TRBV6-2 or TRBV6-3 to TRBJ2-7; 10 nucleotides agree with TRBD2. Per germline, CDR1 MNHEY and CDR2 SVGEGT. Trimming took 5 bases from V and 7 from J; bases not matched to a gene: 11. This CDR3 comprises 15 residues. CDR3 region: CASSAVAGGGMEQYF. Here the CDR3 DNA reads TGTGCCAGCAGTGCCGTAGCGGGAGGAGGGATGGAGCAGTACTTC.

V and J are TRBV21-1 and TRBJ2-3; the table assigns TRBD2, which was not confirmed against the DNA. TRBV21-1 is an annotated pseudogene. The CDR3 is 14 residues long. This chain's CDR3 is CASSKVPLRFPQYF. As DNA, the CDR3 is TGTGCCAGCAGCAAAGTCCCTTTGCGTTTTCCGCAGTATTTT.

This clone has only one observation. The rearrangement links TRBV28 to TRBJ2-7; TRBD1 might be the D (6 bases). Per the germline V gene, CDR1 is MDHEN and CDR2 is SYDVKM. V lost 5 bases and J lost 2, with 13 bases in between. CDR3 length: 14 residues. The chain's CDR3 is CASSTGHSTYEQYF. The CDR3 nucleotides read TGTGCCAGCAGTACGGGACACTCAACCTACGAGCAGTACTTC.

This clone appeared a single time. The chain couples TRBV6-5 to TRBJ1-4; D is uncertain. In germline, CDR1 is MNHEY, CDR2 SVGAGI. Trimming left V 6 bases short and J 7 bases short, with 18 bases between. This CDR3 comprises 15 residues. CDR3 protein: CASRPGGGSTEKLFF. The CDR3 DNA follows: TGTGCCAGCAGGCCCGGAGGAGGGAGCACTGAAAAACTGTTTTTT.

The chain is built from TRBV9 and TRBJ1-1, with D perhaps matching TRBD1 (5 bases). Looked up from germline, CDR1 is SGDLS and CDR2 is YYNGEE. V was cut by 2 bases and J by 5 bases, with 10 bases left in between. This CDR3 comprises 13 residues. The CDR3, as DNA: TGTGCCAGCAGCGTCGGGGGGAGAACTGAAGCTTTCTTT. This encodes CASSVGGRTEAFF.

V is TRBV5-1 and J is TRBJ2-1; 7 bases are a match to TRBD1. The germline V gene encodes CDR1 SGHRS and CDR2 YFSETQ. The CDR3 is made up of 15 amino acids. Unmatched junction bases numbered 3, after V lost 2 bases and J lost 1 base. CDR3 DNA sequence: TGCGCCAGCAGCTTAGAGGGGGCTTCCTACAATGAGCAGTTCTTC. It codes for CASSLEGASYNEQFF.

This chain uses TRBV7-9 with TRBJ1-2, with 8 nucleotides matching TRBD1. The CDR3 has 16 amino acids. J was trimmed by 4 bases and V by 1 base; bases with no gene match: 8. CDR1 and CDR2 from the germline V gene are SEHNR and FQNEAQ (reference sequence). The CDR3 DNA reads TGTGCCAGCAGCTTAGTGGCAGGGGGCGCCGGCTATGGCTACACCTTC. Protein sequence: CASSLVAGGAGYGYTF.

The chain uses TRBV6-2 or TRBV6-3 and TRBJ2-3; D may be TRBD2 (5 bases). Germline loops: CDR1 MNHEY, CDR2 SVGEGT. Between the trimmed V and J ends, which lost 4 bases and 0 bases, there was a span of 5 bases. This CDR3 is built from 13 residues. CDR3 amino acids: CASSWESTDTQYF. CDR3 nucleotides: TGTGCCAGCAGTTGGGAGAGCACAGATACGCAGTATTTT.

For the CDR3, the DNA is TGTGCCAGCAGTTACGAAGGGACAGGGGACGAGCAGTACTTC. Encoded protein: CASSYEGTGDEQYF. The chain has TRBV6-5 and TRBJ2-7; TRBD1 matches 10 bases. This CDR3 has 14 residues. From germline, CDR1 is MNHEY and CDR2 SVGAGI. V lost 2 bases and J lost 5; bases outside the gene matches: 3.

The J gene is TRBJ2-3, the V gene TRBV30; TRBD2 matches at 8 bases. The trim removed 7 bases at V and 4 bases at J, leaving 10 bases unmatched. Germline V gene lookup returns CDR1 GTSNPN and CDR2 SVGIG (reference sequence). This CDR3 is built from 14 residues. The CDR3 spells CASSPGGVADTQYF. CDR3 in DNA: TGTGCCTCCTCCCCGGGAGGGGTCGCAGATACGCAGTATTTT.

The rearrangement uses TRBV7-2 and TRBJ2-1, with D possibly TRBD2 on 6 matching bases. Trimming took 2 bases from V and 7 from J, leaving 15 bases between them. Germline V gives CDR1 SGHTA, CDR2 FQGNSA. This CDR3 has 15 amino acids. The DNA for the CDR3 is TGTGCCAGCAGCTTATGGGACTCGACTCCTAATGAGCAGTTCTTC. Translating gives CASSLWDSTPNEQFF.

The chain links TRBV5-1 to TRBJ1-1; perhaps TRBD1 as D (6 bases). Germline V gene sequence: CDR1 SGHRS, CDR2 YFSETQ. With 0 bases removed from V and 3 bases from J, the gap between germline ends came to 15 bases. The CDR3 is made up of 16 amino acids. Here the CDR3 reads CASSLVSRGIDTEAFF. CDR3 DNA sequence: TGCGCCAGCAGCTTGGTGTCTAGGGGGATTGACACTGAAGCTTTCTTT.

The chain carries TRBV7-9 and TRBJ2-3, with a weak D call TRBD1 (6 bases). This CDR3 region has 15 residues. Trimming cost V 4 bases and J 0 bases, with 11 bases left between them. Germline CDR1 SEHNR, CDR2 FQNEAQ (reference sequence). The CDR3 sequence: CASSSGTLSTDTQYF. CDR3 bases: TGTGCCAGCAGCTCGGGGACACTTAGCACAGATACGCAGTATTTT.